This entry describes one T cell receptor beta chain. These data originate in a study of T cell changes during pregnancy in multiple sclerosis. Repertoires were generated with immunoSEQ multiplex PCR, while TCRdb's copy carries only in-frame clones and drops some. The sample carries fewer than 70,000 clones, about 89% recorded once. CDR3 length: 16 amino acids. The trim removed 7 bases at V and 1 base at J, leaving 4 bases unmatched. The germline CDR1 and CDR2 sequences are LNHDA and SQIVND (reference sequence). This chain joins TRBV19 and TRBJ2-2, with 12 bases fitting TRBD2. The sequencing used peripheral blood, collected in the first trimester of pregnancy. This clonotype originated in a female donor with multiple sclerosis, enrolled in a pregnancy study. The CDR3 loop reads CASMGTSGWNTGELFF. CDR3 sequence (DNA): TGTGCCAGTATGGGGACTAGCGGGTGGAACACCGGGGAGCTGTTTTTT.